One T cell receptor beta chain is described in this entry. What it binds is unknown. Per germline, CDR1 KGHSH and CDR2 LQKENI. This CDR3 region has 16 residues. The record originates from a study of monozygotic twins with inflammatory bowel disease. General observations from the study: Twins with IBD had fewer clonotypes in common with others than healthy twins, particularly during disease activity. Support was absent for any single strong signal or clonotype linked to IBD.

Each TCR library consumed around 3.5 ug of total RNA. No DNA is given; TCRdb re-called the 5' RACE reads and lists each CDR3 protein once. Listed are 440,000 or so distinct CDR3 sequences; approximately 2.3% falls within the top ten. Source material: blood. The receptor comes from a human donor with ulcerative colitis or Crohn's disease, or a healthy co-twin of an affected twin (not recorded which). The J gene is TRBJ1-1, the V gene TRBV18; TCRdb gives TRBD1 as the D gene, but with no DNA this cannot be confirmed. The CDR3 spells CASSPGQGALNTEAFF.